This T cell receptor (beta chain) was recorded in a study of T cell repertoires in cytomegalovirus infection (dated by TCRdb to between 2017 and 2020). The study in broad terms: Donor HLA type was relevant to the analysis, because carriage of CMV infection together with the matching HLA type was indicated by public TCR beta signatures.

Findings and caveats that apply to the study as a whole: In both this cohort and an independent cohort of 352 donors, the cumulative frequency of public TCR beta family members distinguished carriers of CMV infection plus the relevant HLA type. The ex vivo response was dominated by HLA-C-restricted CMV-specific TCR beta clonotypes, which also provided the single most frequent clonotype in two of eight donors.

Trimming removed 1 base from V and 8 bases from J, leaving 15 bases between the germline ends. Reading the germline V gene gives CDR1 SGHRS and CDR2 YFSETQ. The CDR3 covers 15 residues, taking in both the cysteine and the phenylalanine. The read is trimmed to its CDR3 DNA, 45 bases read in frame from base 1. Reads for this sample came from an Illumina HiSeq 1500. TCRdb trimmed public reads at Q25 via fastp, called clones via MiXCR and kept in-frame beta chains. Records with the same CDR3 protein are collapsed into one entry carrying the most frequent genes and DNA. The sample contains about 310,000 distinct CDR3 sequences, around 9.1% of them found a single time. The ten largest clonotypes hold 2% to 3% of the sample. This clonotype was observed many times. No cognate antigen has been identified for it. Within one base of it there is no much larger clone, and no base qualities were kept.

The clonotype originates from a human donor in good health (CMV status not recorded). Some clones in this sample may be carry-over from other donors' samples. Material for sequencing was PBMCs. Recombination connected TRBV5-1 to TRBJ1-4; the D gene cannot be resolved reliably. This receptor has the CDR3 CASSLFETREEKLFF. The nucleotide sequence reads as follows: TGCGCCAGCAGCTTGTTTGAGACCCGGGAGGAAAAACTGTTTTTT. The CDR3 plus the reference TRBV5-1 and TRBJ1-4 genes for the other parts give the full variable domain: KAGVTQTPRYLIKTRGQQVTLSCSPISGHRSVSWYQQTPGQGLQFLFEYFSETQRNKGNFPGRFSGRQFSNSRSEMNVSTLELGDSALYLCASSLFETREEKLFFGSGTQLSVL.